This entry concerns a single T cell receptor beta chain. Its antigen remains unidentified. PCR primers comprised 60 Vbeta and 13 Jbeta primers. The protocol was immunoSEQ multiplex PCR, while the TCRdb copy is restricted to in-frame clones and leaves out a portion. The sample holds about 160,000 clones. These data belong to a study of cytomegalovirus exposure and HLA in healthy donors. Study results and limitations: TCR beta sequences numbering about 17,000 were associated with HLA alleles at 0.05 false discovery rate in a later analysis. In an earlier analysis, productive rearrangement rates for most beta V segments clustered near 87% or 30%.

The CDR3 consists of 16 residues. After removal of 4 bases from V and 2 bases from J, the junction contained 11 bases not matched to a gene. Germline CDR1 SGHTS, CDR2 YDEGEE. The clonotype originates from a woman in her forties or fifties in good health and CMV-seronegative. The sequenced material came from PBMCs. The chain is built from TRBV5-8 and TRBJ2-7; 8 bases align to TRBD2. In DNA form, the CDR3 reads TGTGCCAGCAGCCGCGAAGAAGCGGGAGTGGCCTACGAGCAGTACTTC. The encoded protein is CASSREEAGVAYEQYF.